This T cell receptor (beta chain) emerged from a study of blood T cell repertoires in COVID-19. Whole-study context: T cells, B-cell-depleted T cells, or PBMCs supplied cDNA or gDNA.

Original data processing: Estimated nucleated cell counts came from reference gene primer amplification. Assay: immunoSEQ multiplex PCR; the TCRdb copy retains only in-frame clones and omits some. D and trimming come from the DNA, and the V and J calls and clone size come from that table. Of over 150,000 clones detected, about 83% appear once; the ten largest clones hold 2% to 2.5%. After removal of 4 bases from V and 6 bases from J, the junction contained 4 bases not matched to a gene. The CDR3 has 13 residues. Sequencing input: peripheral blood. The receptor was derived from an elderly woman with acute or convalescent COVID-19. J is TRBJ2-7 and V is TRBV12-3 or TRBV12-4, with TRBD2 matching over 9 bases. The CDR3 is CASSSGLALEQYF. The CDR3 nucleotides read TGTGCCAGCAGTTCGGGACTAGCTCTCGAGCAGTACTTC.